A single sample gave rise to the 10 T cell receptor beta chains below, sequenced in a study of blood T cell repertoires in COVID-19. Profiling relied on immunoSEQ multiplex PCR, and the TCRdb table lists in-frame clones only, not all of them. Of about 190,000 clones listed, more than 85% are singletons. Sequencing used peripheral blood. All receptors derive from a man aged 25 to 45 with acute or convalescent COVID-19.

CDR3 amino acids: CASRRTGGYYGYTF. Written as DNA, the CDR3 is TGTGCCAGCAGGCGAACAGGGGGATACTATGGCTACACCTTC. The rearrangement joins TRBV28 to TRBJ1-2; 8 nucleotides match TRBD1. Germline V gene sequence: CDR1 MDHEN, CDR2 SYDVKM. CDR3 length equals 14 residues. V was pared by 6 bases and J by 3 bases, with 6 bases of the junction left unmatched.

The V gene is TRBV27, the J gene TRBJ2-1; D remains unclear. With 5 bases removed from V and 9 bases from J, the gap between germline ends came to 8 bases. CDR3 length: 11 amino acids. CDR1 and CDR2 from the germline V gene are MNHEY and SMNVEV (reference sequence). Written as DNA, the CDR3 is TGTGCCAGCAGTGAGTTTGGTGAGCAGTTCTTC. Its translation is CASSEFGEQFF.

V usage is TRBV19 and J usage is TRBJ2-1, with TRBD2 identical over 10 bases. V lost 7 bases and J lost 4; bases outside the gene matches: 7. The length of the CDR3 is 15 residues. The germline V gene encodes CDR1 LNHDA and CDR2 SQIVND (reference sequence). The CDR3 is CASTSLAGLYNEQFF. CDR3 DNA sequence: TGTGCCAGTACCTCACTAGCGGGGCTGTACAATGAGCAGTTCTTC.

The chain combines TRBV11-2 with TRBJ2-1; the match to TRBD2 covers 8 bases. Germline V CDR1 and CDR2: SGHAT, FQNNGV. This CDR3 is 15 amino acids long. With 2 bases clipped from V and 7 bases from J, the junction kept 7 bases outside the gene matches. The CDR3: CASSLRRGGSNEQFF. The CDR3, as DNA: TGTGCCAGCAGCTTACGACGCGGGGGGTCAAATGAGCAGTTCTTC.

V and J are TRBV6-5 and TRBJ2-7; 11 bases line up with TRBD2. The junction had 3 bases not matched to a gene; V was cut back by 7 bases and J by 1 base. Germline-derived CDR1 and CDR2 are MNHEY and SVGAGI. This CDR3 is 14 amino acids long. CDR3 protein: CASNSGGASYEQYF. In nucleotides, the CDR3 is TGTGCCAGCAATAGCGGGGGGGCTTCCTACGAGCAGTACTTC.

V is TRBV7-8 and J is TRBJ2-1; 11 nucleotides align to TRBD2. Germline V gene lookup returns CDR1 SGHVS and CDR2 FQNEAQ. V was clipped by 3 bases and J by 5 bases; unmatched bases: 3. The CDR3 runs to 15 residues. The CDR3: CASSFSSGRHNEQFF. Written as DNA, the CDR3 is TGTGCCAGCAGCTTTTCTAGCGGGAGGCACAATGAGCAGTTCTTC.

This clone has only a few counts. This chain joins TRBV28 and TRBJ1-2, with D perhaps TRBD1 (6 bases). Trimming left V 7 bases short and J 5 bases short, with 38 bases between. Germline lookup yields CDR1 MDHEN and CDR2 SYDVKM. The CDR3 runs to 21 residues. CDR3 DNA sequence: TGTGCCAGCACCCTTACGGTAGACAGGAACTTTAGGATCCTCAAAAAATATGGCTACACCTTC. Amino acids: CASTLTVDRNFRILKKYGYTF.

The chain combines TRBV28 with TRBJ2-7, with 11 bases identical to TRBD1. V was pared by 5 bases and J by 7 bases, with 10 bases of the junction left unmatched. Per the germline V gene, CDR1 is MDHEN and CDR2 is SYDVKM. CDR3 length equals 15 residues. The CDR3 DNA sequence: TGTGCCAGCAGTATACCCGGGACAGGGGGGATTGAGCAGTACTTC. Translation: CASSIPGTGGIEQYF.

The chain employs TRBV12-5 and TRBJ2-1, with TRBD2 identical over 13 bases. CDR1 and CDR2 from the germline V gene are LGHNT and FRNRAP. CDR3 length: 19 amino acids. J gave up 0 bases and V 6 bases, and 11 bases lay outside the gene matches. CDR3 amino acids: CASGDPGLAGASSYNEQFF. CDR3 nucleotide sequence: TGTGCTAGTGGGGACCCCGGACTAGCGGGGGCTAGCTCCTACAATGAGCAGTTCTTC.

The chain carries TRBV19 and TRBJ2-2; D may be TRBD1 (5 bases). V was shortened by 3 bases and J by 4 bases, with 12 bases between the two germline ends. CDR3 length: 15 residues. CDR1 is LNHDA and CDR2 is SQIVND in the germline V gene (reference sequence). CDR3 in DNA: TGTGCCAGTAGTATCTGGCAGGGTACCACCGGGGAGCTGTTTTTT. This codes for CASSIWQGTTGELFF.